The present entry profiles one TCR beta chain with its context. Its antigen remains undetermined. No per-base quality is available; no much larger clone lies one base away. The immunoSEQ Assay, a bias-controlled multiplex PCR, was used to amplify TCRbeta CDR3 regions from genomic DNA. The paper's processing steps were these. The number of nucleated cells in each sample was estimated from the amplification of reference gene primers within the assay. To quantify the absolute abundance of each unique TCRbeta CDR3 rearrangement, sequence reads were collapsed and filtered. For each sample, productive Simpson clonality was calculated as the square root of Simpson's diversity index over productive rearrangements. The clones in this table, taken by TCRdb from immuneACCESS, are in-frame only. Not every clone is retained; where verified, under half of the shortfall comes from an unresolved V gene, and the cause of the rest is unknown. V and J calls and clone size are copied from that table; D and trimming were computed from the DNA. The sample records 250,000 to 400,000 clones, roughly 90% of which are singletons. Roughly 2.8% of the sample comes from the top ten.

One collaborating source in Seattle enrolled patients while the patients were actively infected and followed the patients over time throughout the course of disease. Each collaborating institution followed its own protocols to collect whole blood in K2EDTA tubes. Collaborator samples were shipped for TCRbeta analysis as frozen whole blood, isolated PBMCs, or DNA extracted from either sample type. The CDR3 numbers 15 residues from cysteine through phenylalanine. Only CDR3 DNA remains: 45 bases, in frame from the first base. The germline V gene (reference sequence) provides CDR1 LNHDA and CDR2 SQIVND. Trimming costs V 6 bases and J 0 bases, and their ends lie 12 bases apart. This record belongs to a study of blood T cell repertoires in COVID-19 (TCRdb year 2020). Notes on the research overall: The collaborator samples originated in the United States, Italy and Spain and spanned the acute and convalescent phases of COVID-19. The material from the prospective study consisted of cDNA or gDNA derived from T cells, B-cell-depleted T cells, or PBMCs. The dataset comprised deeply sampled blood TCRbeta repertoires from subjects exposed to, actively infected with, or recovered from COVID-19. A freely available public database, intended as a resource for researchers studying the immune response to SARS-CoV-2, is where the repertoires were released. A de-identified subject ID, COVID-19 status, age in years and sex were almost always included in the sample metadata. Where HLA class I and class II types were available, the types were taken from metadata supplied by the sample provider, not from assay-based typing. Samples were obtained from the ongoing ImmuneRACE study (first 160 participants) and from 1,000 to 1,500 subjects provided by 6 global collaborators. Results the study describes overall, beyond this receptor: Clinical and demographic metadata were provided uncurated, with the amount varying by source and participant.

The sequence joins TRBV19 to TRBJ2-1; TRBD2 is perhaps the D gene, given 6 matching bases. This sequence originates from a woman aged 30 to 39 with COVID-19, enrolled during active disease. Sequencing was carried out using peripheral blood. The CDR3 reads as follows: CASRDSGYSYNEQFF. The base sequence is TGTGCCAGTAGGGATAGCGGCTACTCCTACAATGAGCAGTTCTTC.